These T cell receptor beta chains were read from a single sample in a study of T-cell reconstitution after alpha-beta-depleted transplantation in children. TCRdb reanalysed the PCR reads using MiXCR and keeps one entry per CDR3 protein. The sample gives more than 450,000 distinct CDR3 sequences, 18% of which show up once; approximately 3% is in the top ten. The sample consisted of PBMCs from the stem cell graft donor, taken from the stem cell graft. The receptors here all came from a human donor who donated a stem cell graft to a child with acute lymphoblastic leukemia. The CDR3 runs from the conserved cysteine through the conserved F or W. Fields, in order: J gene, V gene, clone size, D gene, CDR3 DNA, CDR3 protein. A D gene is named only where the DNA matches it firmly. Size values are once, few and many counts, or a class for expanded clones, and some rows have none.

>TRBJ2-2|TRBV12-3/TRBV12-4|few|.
TGTGCCAGCAGTTCCCGCGGATTGAACACCGGGGAGCTGTTTTTT
CASSSRGLNTGELFF
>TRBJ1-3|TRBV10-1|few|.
TGCGCCAGCAGTGCTCAGGTTGCTGGAAACACCATATATTTT
CASSAQVAGNTIYF
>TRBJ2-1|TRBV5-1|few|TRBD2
TGCGCCAGCAATCCCGTGGGGGGACTATACGACAATGAGCAGTTCTTC
CASNPVGGLYDNEQFF
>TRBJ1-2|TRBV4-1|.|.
TGCGCCAGCAGCCAACTTCTCATAGCTAACTATGGCTACACCTTC
CASSQLLIANYGYTF
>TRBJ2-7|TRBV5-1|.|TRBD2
TGCGCCAGCAGCTCCAATAGCGGGAGCCAAGAGCAGTACTTC
CASSSNSGSQEQYF
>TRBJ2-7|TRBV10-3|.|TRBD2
TGTGCCATCAGCCCATCGCCCAGCGGGATTGGTGAGCAGTACTTC
CAISPSPSGIGEQYF
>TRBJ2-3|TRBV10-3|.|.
TGTGCCATCAGCGAGCCGAGCGGGAGCACAGATACGCAGTATTTT
CAISEPSGSTDTQYF
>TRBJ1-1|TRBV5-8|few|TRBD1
TGTGCCAGCAGCTTGAGGACAGGGGTTAGGAACACTGAAGCTTTCTTT
CASSLRTGVRNTEAFF
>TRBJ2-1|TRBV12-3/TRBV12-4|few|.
TGTGCCAGCAGTATGGAGGGGTGGAATGAGCAGTTCTTC
CASSMEGWNEQFF
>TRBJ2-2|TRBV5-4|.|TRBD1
TGTGCCAGCAGCCACCGGGACAGGGGGAACACCGGGGAGCTGTTTTTT
CASSHRDRGNTGELFF
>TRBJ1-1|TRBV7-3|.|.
TGTGCCAGCAGCTTAAATCAGGAGGGTAGGACTGAAGCTTTCTTT
CASSLNQEGRTEAFF
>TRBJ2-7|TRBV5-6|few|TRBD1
TGTGCCAGCAGTACGACAGGGAGTACCTACGAGCAGTACTTC
CASSTTGSTYEQYF
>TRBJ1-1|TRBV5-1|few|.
TGCGCCAGCAGCTTGGGAAGGGGCACGGCGAACACTGAAGCTTTCTTT
CASSLGRGTANTEAFF
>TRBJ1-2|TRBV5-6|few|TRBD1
TGTGCCAGCAGCAGGGACAGGGCGGCGCGAGGCTACACCTTC
CASSRDRAARGYTF
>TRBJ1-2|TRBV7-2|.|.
TGTGCCAGCAGCTTAGCGAACATAGGCCAGGAAGGAAACTATGGCTACACCTTC
CASSLANIGQEGNYGYTF
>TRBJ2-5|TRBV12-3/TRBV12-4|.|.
TGTGCCAGCAGTGCCGACAGACTCCAAGAGACCCAGTACTTC
CASSADRLQETQYF
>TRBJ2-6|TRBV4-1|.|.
TGCGCCAGCAGCCAACTTACTGGGGCCAACGTCCTGACTTTC
CASSQLTGANVLTF
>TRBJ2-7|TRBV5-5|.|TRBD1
TGTGCCAGCAGCCAACCGGGACAGACATACGAGCAGTACTTC
CASSQPGQTYEQYF
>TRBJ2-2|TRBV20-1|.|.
TGCAGTGCTACCTCCGCCTCCAGGGAAAGGACCGGGGAGCTGTTTTTT
CSATSASRERTGELFF
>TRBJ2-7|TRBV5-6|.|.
TGTGCCAGCAGCGCAATCCGGACAGCAATCTACGAGCAGTACTTC
CASSAIRTAIYEQYF
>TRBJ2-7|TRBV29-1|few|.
TGCAGCGGCCTGACTAGCTCCTACGAGCAGTACTTC
CSGLTSSYEQYF
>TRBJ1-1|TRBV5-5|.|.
TGTGCCAGCAGCTTGACAGGGTGGGGCACTGAAGCTTTCTTT
CASSLTGWGTEAFF
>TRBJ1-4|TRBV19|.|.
TGTGCCAGTAGTAATCATCGGACAGCTTCAACTAATGAAAAACTGTTTTTT
CASSNHRTASTNEKLFF
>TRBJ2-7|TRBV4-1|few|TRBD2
TGCGCCAGCAGCCGGGGACTAGCGGGTTTAAACGAGCAGTACTTC
CASSRGLAGLNEQYF
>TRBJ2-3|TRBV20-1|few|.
TGCAGTGCTAGAGAGGACACAGATACGCAGTATTTT
CSAREDTDTQYF
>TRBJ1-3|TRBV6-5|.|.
TGTGCCAGCAGTTACTCGAGTTCCGGGAACACCATATATTTT
CASSYSSSGNTIYF
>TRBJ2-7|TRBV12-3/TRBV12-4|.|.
TGTGCCAGCAGTTTAGGGTACTCTAGTTCCTACGAGCAGTACTTC
CASSLGYSSSYEQYF
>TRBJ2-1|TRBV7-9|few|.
TGTGCCAGCTTCGACAGTTTGGATGAGCAGTTCTTC
CASFDSLDEQFF
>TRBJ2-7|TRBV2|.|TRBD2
TGTGCCAGCAGTGAAGCGCTGCTAGCGGGAGTTGCTGAAGACGAGCAGTACTTC
CASSEALLAGVAEDEQYF
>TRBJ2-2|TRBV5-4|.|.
TGTGCCAGCACCTTGAGGGGGGACACCGGGGAGCTGTTTTTT
CASTLRGDTGELFF
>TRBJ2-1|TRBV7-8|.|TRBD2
TGTGCCAGCAGCACCCCGAGGGGACTAGTCCATGAGCAGTTCTTC
CASSTPRGLVHEQFF
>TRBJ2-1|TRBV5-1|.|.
TGCGCCAGCAGCTTGGAGGCCTTGTCAGGCTACAATGAGCAGTTCTTC
CASSLEALSGYNEQFF
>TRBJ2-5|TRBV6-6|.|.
TGTGCCAGCAGCTTCCCCCCCACGACCCAGTACTTC
CASSFPPTTQYF
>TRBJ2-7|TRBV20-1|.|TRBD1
TGCAGTGCCGCATCCGGGACAGATCCCTCCTACGAGCAGTACTTC
CSAASGTDPSYEQYF
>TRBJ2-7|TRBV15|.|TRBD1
TGTGCCACCAGCAAGGGGGAGGGACAGGGGATTTACGAGCAGTACTTC
CATSKGEGQGIYEQYF